This entry concerns a single T cell receptor beta chain. Per the authors' pipeline: Estimated nucleated cell counts came from reference gene primer amplification. Data came from immunoSEQ multiplex PCR; TCRdb stores just in-frame clones and leaves some out. The V and J calls and clone size were taken over from that table, and D and trimming were inferred from the DNA. The table has about 130,000 clones, about 70% seen once; the top ten hold 1.5% to 2%. With 6 bases clipped from V and 0 bases from J, the junction kept 5 bases outside the gene matches. Germline V gene data show CDR1 as MNHEY and CDR2 as SVGAGI. This CDR3 has 15 amino acids. The sample comes from a study of blood T cell repertoires in COVID-19.

The chain combines TRBV6-5 with TRBJ2-4, with TRBD1 matching over 7 bases. The sequence came from an older woman with acute or convalescent COVID-19. The sample consisted of peripheral blood. CDR3 amino acids: CASSPTGVAKNIQYF. DNA of the CDR3: TGTGCCAGCAGCCCCACAGGGGTAGCCAAAAACATTCAGTACTTC.